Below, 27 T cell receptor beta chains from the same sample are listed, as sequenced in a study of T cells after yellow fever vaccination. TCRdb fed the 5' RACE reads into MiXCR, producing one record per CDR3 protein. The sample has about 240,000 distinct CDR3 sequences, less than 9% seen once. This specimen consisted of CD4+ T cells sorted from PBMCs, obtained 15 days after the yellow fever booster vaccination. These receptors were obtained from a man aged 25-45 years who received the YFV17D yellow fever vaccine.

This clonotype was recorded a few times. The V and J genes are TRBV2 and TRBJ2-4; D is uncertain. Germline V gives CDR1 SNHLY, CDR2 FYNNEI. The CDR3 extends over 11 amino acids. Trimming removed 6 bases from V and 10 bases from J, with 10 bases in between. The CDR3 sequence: CASSIFGIQYF. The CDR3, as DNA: TGTGCCAGCAGCATTTTTGGGATTCAGTACTTC.

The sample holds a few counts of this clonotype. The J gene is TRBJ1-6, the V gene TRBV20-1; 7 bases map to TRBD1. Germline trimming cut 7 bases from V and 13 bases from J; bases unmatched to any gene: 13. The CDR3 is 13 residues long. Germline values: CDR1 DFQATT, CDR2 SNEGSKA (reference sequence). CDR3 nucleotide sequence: TGCAGTGGTAGGGACAGCTCCCTTTTCCCCCTCCACTTT. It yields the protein CSGRDSSLFPLHF.

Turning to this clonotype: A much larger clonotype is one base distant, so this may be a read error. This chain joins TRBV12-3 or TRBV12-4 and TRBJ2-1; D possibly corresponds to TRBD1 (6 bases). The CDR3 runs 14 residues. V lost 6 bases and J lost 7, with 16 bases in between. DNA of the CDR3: TGTGCCAGCAGATGGGGCCAGGGGAGAAATGAGCAGTTCTTC. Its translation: CASRWGQGRNEQFF.

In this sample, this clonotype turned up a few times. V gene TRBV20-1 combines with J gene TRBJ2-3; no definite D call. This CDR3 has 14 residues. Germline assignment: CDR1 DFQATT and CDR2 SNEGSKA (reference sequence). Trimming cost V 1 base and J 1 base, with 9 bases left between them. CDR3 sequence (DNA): TGCAGTGCTAGAGGGCCCTACGGCACAGATACGCAGTATTTT. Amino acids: CSARGPYGTDTQYF.

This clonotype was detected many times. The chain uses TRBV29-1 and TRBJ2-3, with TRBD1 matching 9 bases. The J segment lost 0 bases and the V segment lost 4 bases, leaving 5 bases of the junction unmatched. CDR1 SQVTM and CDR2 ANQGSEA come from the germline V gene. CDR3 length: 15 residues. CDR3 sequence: CSVVDGTGSTDTQYF. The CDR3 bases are TGCAGCGTTGTGGATGGGACAGGGAGCACAGATACGCAGTATTTT.

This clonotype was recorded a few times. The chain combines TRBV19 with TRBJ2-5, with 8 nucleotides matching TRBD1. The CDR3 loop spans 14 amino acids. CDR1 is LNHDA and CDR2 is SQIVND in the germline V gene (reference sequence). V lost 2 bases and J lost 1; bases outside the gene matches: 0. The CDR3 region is CASSITGGQETQYF. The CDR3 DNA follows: TGTGCCAGTAGTATAACAGGGGGCCAAGAGACCCAGTACTTC.

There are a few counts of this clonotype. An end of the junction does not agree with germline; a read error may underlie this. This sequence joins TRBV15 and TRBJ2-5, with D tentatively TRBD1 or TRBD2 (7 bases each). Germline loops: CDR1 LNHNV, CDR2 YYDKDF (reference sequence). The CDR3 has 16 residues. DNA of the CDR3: TGTGCCACCAGCAGGGGAGGGACAGATCCTCAAGGGACCCAGTACTTC. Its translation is CATSRGGTDPQGTQYF.

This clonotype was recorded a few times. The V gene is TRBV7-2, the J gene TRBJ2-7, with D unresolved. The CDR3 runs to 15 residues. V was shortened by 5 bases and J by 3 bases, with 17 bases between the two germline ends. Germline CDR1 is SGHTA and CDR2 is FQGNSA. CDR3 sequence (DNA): TGTGCCAGCAGCCTAGTCGTGGGTTTCGACTACGAGCAGTACTTC. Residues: CASSLVVGFDYEQYF.

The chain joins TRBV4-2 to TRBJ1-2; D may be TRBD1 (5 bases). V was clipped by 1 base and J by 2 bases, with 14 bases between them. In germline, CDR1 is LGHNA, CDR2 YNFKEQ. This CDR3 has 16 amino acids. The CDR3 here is CASSQGHRDENYGYTF. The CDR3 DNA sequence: TGTGCCAGCAGCCAAGGTCACCGGGACGAGAACTATGGCTACACCTTC.

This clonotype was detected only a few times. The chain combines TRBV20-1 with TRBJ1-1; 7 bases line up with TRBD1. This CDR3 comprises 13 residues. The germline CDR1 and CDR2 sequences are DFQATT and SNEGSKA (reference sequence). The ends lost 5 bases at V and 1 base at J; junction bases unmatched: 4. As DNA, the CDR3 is TGCAGTGCTCAGGGACAGACGAACACTGAAGCTTTCTTT. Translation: CSAQGQTNTEAFF.

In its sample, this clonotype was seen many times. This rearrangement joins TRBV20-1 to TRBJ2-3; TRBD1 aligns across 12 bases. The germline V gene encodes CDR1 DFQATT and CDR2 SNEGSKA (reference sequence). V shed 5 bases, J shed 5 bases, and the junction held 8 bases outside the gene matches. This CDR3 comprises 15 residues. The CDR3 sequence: CSARPGTGGRDTQYF. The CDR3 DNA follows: TGCAGTGCTCGACCCGGGACAGGGGGCAGAGATACGCAGTATTTT.

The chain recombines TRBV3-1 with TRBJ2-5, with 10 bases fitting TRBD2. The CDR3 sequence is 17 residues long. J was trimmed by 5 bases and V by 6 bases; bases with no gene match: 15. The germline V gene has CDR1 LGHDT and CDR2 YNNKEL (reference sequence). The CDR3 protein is CASRRLAGTRGVETQYF. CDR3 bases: TGTGCCAGCAGAAGACTAGCGGGCACCAGAGGGGTGGAGACCCAGTACTTC.

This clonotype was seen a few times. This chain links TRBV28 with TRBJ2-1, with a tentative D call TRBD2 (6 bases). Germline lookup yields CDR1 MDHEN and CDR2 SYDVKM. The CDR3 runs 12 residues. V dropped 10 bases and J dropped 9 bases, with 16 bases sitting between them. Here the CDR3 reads CAIRPRGSEQFF. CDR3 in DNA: TGTGCCATCCGGCCCCGGGGGAGTGAGCAGTTCTTC.

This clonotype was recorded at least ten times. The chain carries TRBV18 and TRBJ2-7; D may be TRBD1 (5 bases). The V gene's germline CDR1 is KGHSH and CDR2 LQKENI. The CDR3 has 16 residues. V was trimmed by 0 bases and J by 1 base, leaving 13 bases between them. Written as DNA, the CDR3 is TGTGCCAGCTCACCACCCGGCAGGGCAGGATCCTACGAGCAGTACTTC. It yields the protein CASSPPGRAGSYEQYF.

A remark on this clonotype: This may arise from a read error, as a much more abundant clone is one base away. The CDR3 here is CASSNGGTSASEQYF. The CDR3 DNA sequence: TGTGCCAGCAGTAACGGGGGGACTTCCGCTAGCGAGCAGTACTTC. The rearrangement joins TRBV28 to TRBJ2-7, with TRBD2 identical over 7 bases. CDR3 length: 15 residues. Germline V gene sequence: CDR1 MDHEN, CDR2 SYDVKM. V lost 5 bases, J lost 6 bases, and 13 bases stayed unmatched.

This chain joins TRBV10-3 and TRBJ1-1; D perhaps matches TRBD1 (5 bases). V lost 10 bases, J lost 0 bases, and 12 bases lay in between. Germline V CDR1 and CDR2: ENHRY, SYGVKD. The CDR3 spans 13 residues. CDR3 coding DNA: TGTGCCACCGGACGGGGGTTGAACACTGAAGCTTTCTTT. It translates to CATGRGLNTEAFF.

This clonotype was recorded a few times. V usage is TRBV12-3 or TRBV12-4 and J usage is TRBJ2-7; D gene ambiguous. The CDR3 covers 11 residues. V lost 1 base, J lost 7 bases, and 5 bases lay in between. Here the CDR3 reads CASSLVREQYF. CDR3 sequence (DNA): TGTGCCAGCAGTTTAGTGCGGGAGCAGTACTTC.

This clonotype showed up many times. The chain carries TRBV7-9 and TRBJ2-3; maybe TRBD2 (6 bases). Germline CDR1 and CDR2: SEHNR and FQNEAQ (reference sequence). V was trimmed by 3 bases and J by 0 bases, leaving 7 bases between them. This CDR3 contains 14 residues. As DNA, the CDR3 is TGTGCCAGCAGCTTGGGACTTAGCACAGATACGCAGTATTTT. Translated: CASSLGLSTDTQYF.

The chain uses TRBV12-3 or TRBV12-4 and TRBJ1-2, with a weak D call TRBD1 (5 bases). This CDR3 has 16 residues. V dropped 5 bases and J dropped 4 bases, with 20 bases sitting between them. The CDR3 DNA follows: TGTGCCAGCAGTGCAGACAGAGCTTCGGGATCCTATGGCTACACCTTC. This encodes CASSADRASGSYGYTF.

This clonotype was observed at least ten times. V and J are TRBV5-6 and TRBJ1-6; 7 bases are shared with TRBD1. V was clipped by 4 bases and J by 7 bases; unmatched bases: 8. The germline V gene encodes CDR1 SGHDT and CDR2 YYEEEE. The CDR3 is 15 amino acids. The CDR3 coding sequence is TGTGCCAGCAGCCGACCGGGACAGAAGAATTCACCCCTCCACTTT. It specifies CASSRPGQKNSPLHF.

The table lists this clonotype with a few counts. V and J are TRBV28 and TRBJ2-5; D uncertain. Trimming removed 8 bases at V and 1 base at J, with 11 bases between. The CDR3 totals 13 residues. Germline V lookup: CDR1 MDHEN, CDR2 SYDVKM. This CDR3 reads CASGWRIQETQYF. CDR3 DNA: TGTGCCAGCGGTTGGAGAATCCAAGAGACCCAGTACTTC. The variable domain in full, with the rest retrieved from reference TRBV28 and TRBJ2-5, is DVKVTQSSRYLVKRTGEKVFLECVQDMDHENMFWYRQDPGLGLRLIYFSYDVKMKEKGDIPEGYSVSREKKERFSLILESASTNQTSMYLCASGWRIQETQYFGPGTRLLVL.

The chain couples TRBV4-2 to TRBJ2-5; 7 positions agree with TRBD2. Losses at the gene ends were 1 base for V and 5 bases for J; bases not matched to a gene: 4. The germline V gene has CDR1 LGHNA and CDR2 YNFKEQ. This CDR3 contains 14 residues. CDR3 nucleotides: TGTGCCAGCAGCCAAGGGGGGGGGGACGAGACCCAGTACTTC. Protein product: CASSQGGGDETQYF.

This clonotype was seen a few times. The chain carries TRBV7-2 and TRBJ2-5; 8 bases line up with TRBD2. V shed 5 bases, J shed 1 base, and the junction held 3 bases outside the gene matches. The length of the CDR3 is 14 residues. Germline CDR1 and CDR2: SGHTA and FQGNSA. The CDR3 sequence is CASSGSGTQETQYF. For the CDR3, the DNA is TGTGCCAGCAGCGGTAGCGGGACCCAAGAGACCCAGTACTTC.

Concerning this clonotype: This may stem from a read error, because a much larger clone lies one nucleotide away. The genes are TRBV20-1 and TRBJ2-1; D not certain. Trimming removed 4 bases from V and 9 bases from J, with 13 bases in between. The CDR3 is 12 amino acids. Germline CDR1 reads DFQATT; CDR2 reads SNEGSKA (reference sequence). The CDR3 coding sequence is TGCAGTGCTATAGATCAGCCGGGTGAGCAGTTCTTC. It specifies CSAIDQPGEQFF.

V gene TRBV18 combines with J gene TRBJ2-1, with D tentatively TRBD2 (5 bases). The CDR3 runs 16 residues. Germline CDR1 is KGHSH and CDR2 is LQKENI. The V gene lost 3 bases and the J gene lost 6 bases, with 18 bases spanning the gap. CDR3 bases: TGTGCCAGCTCACCGGCTACTAGGGTGGTTCCCAATGAGCAGTTCTTC. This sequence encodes CASSPATRVVPNEQFF.

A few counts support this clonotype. This CDR3 is CASSITWDPKAPQHF. CDR3 bases: TGTGCCAGTAGTATTACCTGGGACCCCAAGGCGCCCCAGCATTTT. The V and J genes are TRBV19 and TRBJ1-5; D possibly corresponds to TRBD1 (5 bases). CDR1 is LNHDA, CDR2 SQIVND, per germline (reference sequence). V lost 3 bases, J lost 9 bases, and 18 bases lay in between. The CDR3 runs to 15 residues.

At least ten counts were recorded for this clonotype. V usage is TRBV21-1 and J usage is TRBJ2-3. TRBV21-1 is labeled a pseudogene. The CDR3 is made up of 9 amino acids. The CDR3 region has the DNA TGTGCCAGCAGACCCTTGCAGTATTTT. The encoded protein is CASRPLQYF.